One and the same sample provided the 6 T cell receptor beta chains below, sequenced in a study of memory CD4+ T cells and cytomegalovirus serostatus (dated by TCRdb to about 2019). The library was prepared using the immunoSEQ multiplex PCR assay. Imported from immuneACCESS, the table was reduced by TCRdb to in-frame sequences with V and J called. These copies leave out some clones; in studies compared against another copy, an unresolved V gene accounts for under half, and the cause of the remainder is not known. The sample records some 59,000 clones, roughly four fifths of which are singletons. The ten top clones hold 0.88% of the sample. A FACSAria II was used to sort memory CD4+ T cells, defined as single viable CD3+CD4+CD8-CD45RO+ cells. The sample was memory CD4+ T cells from blood. These TCRs come from an adult in good health and CMV-seronegative.

V gene TRBV5-6 combines with J gene TRBJ2-7; possibly TRBD2 for D (6 bases). The CDR3 is 14 amino acids. The V end lost 4 bases, the J end lost 0 bases, and 11 bases lay between the germline ends. CDR1 SGHDT and CDR2 YYEEEE come from the germline V gene. In DNA form, the CDR3 reads TGTGCCAGCAGCACCCGGGAGAGCTCCTACGAGCAGTACTTC. Protein: CASSTRESSYEQYF.

This clone was counted once. The J gene is TRBJ2-5, the V gene TRBV6-1; D might be TRBD1 (5 bases). CDR3 length equals 14 residues. CDR1 MNHNS and CDR2 SASEGT come from the germline V gene. V lost 5 bases, J lost 4 bases, and 14 bases lay in between. The CDR3 reads CASSTPGFPETQYF. CDR3 nucleotides: TGTGCCAGCAGTACTCCAGGGTTTCCAGAGACCCAGTACTTC.

CDR3 nucleotides: TGTGCCACCAGCAGTAGGACTTATTATGGCTACACCTTC. Encoded protein: CATSSRTYYGYTF. The rearrangement links TRBV15 to TRBJ1-2, with D hard to call. CDR1 is LNHNV, CDR2 YYDKDF, per germline (reference sequence). The CDR3 consists of 13 residues. V dropped 3 bases and J dropped 5 bases, with 10 bases sitting between them.

The chain has TRBV28 and TRBJ1-1, with D perhaps matching TRBD1 (6 bases). V lost 6 bases to trimming and J lost 4 bases, with 18 bases between them. Germline CDR1 MDHEN, CDR2 SYDVKM. The CDR3 has 15 amino acids. The CDR3 sequence is CASSLGTGQGTEAFF. In DNA, the CDR3 is TGTGCCAGCAGCCTAGGCACAGGGCAGGGCACTGAAGCTTTCTTT.

This chain connects TRBV18 to TRBJ2-7; TRBD2 aligns across 7 bases. Trimming took 5 bases from V and 7 from J; bases not matched to a gene: 8. This CDR3 comprises 13 residues. In germline, CDR1 is KGHSH, CDR2 LQKENI. CDR3 amino acids: CASSAGRVEEQYF. DNA for the CDR3: TGTGCCAGCTCAGCAGGGAGGGTGGAAGAGCAGTACTTC.

V usage is TRBV6-4 and J usage is TRBJ1-5; TRBD1 might be the D (5 bases). The CDR3 contains 14 residues. Per germline, CDR1 MRHNA and CDR2 SNTAGT. With 2 bases removed from V and 4 bases from J, the gap between germline ends came to 9 bases. The CDR3 DNA reads as TGTGCCAGCAGTGACACCGACAGTAATCAGCCCCAGCATTTT. Its protein product is CASSDTDSNQPQHF.